The present entry profiles one T cell receptor (beta chain) with its context. Its antigen is undetermined. Clones were read by immunoSEQ multiplex PCR, and TCRdb kept only the in-frame ones, dropping some. The sample contains about 48,000 clones, roughly 72% of which appear only once. This sample is part of a study of STAT5B mutations in CD4+ large granular lymphocyte leukemia. Study-wide results and caveats: TRBV06-family usage was enriched in top patient clones (8/27) versus controls (2/35). Higher CD4+ than CD8+ T-LGLL clonality might reflect small sample size.

Buffy coats from healthy blood donors served as controls. The CDR3 runs 15 residues. Germline CDR1 KGHSH, CDR2 LQKENI. The ends were cut back, 2 bases at V and 1 base at J, with 9 bases in the middle. V usage is TRBV18 and J usage is TRBJ2-1, with a tentative D call TRBD2 (5 bases). The sequenced sample consisted of CD4+ T cells from blood buffy coats. The sequence came from a human donor in good health. CDR3 in DNA: TGTGCCAGCTCACCATCTGAGGGTTCCTACAATGAGCAGTTCTTC. Its translation: CASSPSEGSYNEQFF.